This T cell receptor beta chain stems from a study of OX40 agonist ivuxolimab in advanced cancers. Study overall: Patients received intravenous ivuxolimab every 2 weeks at 0.01 to 10 mg/kg. Overall study results and limits: Some of the nonresponding patients also showed low levels of normalized T-cell clonal expansion. CD8+ T cells (on average) carried more expanded clones than CD4+ T cells. Researchers did not determine the expanded peripheral T cells' antigen specificity.

CDR3 size: 14 residues. V lost 0 bases and J lost 8, with 11 bases in between. CDR1 and CDR2 (germline): SGHVS, FNYEAQ. Details on this clone: Antigen unknown.

Some clones are missing from TCRdb's copy, which holds only in-frame ones; the method was immunoSEQ multiplex PCR. The sample has 70,000 to 85,000 clones, approximately 95% seen once; the top ten hold approximately 9.9%. The input for sequencing was CD4+ or CD8+ T cells sorted from blood, taken in a trial of the OX40 agonist ivuxolimab. This chain joins TRBV7-6 and TRBJ2-1; perhaps TRBD1 as D (7 bases). This receptor was taken from an adult with an advanced solid tumor such as melanoma, head and neck, liver or kidney cancer. The CDR3 is CASSLAEGADEQFF. For the CDR3, the DNA is TGTGCCAGCAGCTTAGCGGAGGGGGCCGATGAGCAGTTCTTC.